A single sample gave rise to the 28 T cell receptor beta chains below, sequenced in a study of regulatory T cells in long-lasting Graves disease. Arm-PCR of CDR3 regions and iRepertoire HTBI primers were used to build TCR beta libraries. TCRdb called the multiplex PCR reads again in MiXCR, with one record for every CDR3 protein. This sample has fewer than 450,000 distinct CDR3 sequences, with about 25% found just once. The time point was: persistent/refractory GD, antithyroid drugs over 5 years with positive TRAb. PBMCs were the source of the RNA used for TCR sequencing. This material consisted of peripheral blood mononuclear cells (PBMCs), taken when the disease was refractory, from a patient treated with antithyroid drugs. Receptors originate from a female donor with Graves disease.

At least ten counts were recorded for this clonotype. The V call is TRBV2, the J call TRBJ1-4; D possibly corresponds to TRBD1 (6 bases). The length of the CDR3 is 15 residues. V shed 4 bases and J shed 7 bases, with 16 bases lying between them. The germline gives CDR1 SNHLY, CDR2 FYNNEI. CDR3 amino acids: CASSGLTGEREKLFF. Here the CDR3 DNA reads TGTGCCAGCAGTGGCCTGACAGGTGAACGTGAAAAACTGTTTTTT.

This clonotype was observed many times. The rearrangement links TRBV7-2 to TRBJ2-7, with a possible D match to TRBD2 (5 bases). V gave up 1 base and J gave up 6 bases, with 10 bases separating them. This CDR3 is 13 amino acids long. The V gene's germline CDR1 is SGHTA and CDR2 FQGNSA. Written as DNA, the CDR3 is TGTGCCAGCAGCTTAGGGACTCTCTCCGAGCAGTACTTC. This gives the protein CASSLGTLSEQYF. Full variable domain (rest looked up from reference TRBV7-2 and TRBJ2-7): GAGVSQSPSNKVTEKGKDVELRCDPISGHTALYWYRQSLGQGLEFLIYFQGNSAPDKSGLPSDRFSAERTGGSVSTLTIQRTQQEDSAVYLCASSLGTLSEQYFGPGTRLTVT.

The chain links TRBV7-2 to TRBJ2-3; D gene unclear. CDR1 and CDR2 from the germline V gene are SGHTA and FQGNSA. The length of the CDR3 is 13 residues. Trimming took off 6 bases at V and 6 bases at J, with 13 bases between the two ends. The DNA of the CDR3 is TGTGCCAGCAGTTTTTCGGCCAGGGATACGCAGTATTTT. It translates to CASSFSARDTQYF.

A note on this clonotype: A single base separates this from a much larger clone, so it may be a read error. The chain links TRBV28 to TRBJ2-2, with D maybe TRBD1 (5 bases). Between the trimmed V and J ends, which lost 7 bases and 4 bases, there was a span of 13 bases. CDR3 size: 14 residues. Per germline, CDR1 MDHEN and CDR2 SYDVKM. This chain's CDR3 is CASTDRSSTGELFF. CDR3 DNA: TGTGCCAGCACAGACAGATCGAGCACCGGGGAGCTGTTTTTT.

V and J are TRBV19 and TRBJ2-7; 9 nucleotides align to TRBD1. Germline values: CDR1 LNHDA, CDR2 SQIVND (reference sequence). The CDR3 loop spans 16 amino acids. Trimming took 5 bases from V and 4 from J; bases not matched to a gene: 12. The CDR3 loop reads CASSPLFRDREYEQYF. The CDR3 region has the DNA TGTGCCAGTAGTCCCCTATTCCGGGACAGGGAATACGAGCAGTACTTC. The complete variable domain, with remaining parts taken from reference TRBV19 and TRBJ2-7, reads DGGITQSPKYLFRKEGQNVTLSCEQNLNHDAMYWYRQDPGQGLRLIYYSQIVNDFQKGDIAEGYSVSREKKESFPLTVTSAQKNPTAFYLCASSPLFRDREYEQYFGPGTRLTVT.

This clonotype has a handful of counts. The rearrangement uses TRBV6-2 or TRBV6-3 and TRBJ2-4; maybe TRBD2 (6 bases). V lost 5 bases and J lost 0, with 17 bases in between. CDR1 and CDR2 from the germline V gene are MNHEY and SVGEGT. The CDR3 is 17 residues long. The CDR3 bases are TGTGCCAGCAGTACAGGCGGAGCGGGTCTAGCCAAAAACATTCAGTACTTC. The encoded protein is CASSTGGAGLAKNIQYF.

The chain has TRBV7-9 and TRBJ2-2, with TRBD1 matching over 7 bases. V lost 10 bases to trimming and J lost 4 bases; unmatched junction nucleotides: 18. Per germline, CDR1 SEHNR and CDR2 FQNEAQ (reference sequence). The CDR3 is 17 residues long. The DNA for the CDR3 is TGTGCCACCGTTGAAATCCGGGACAGCGTTGGCACCGGGGAGCTGTTTTTT. This translates into CATVEIRDSVGTGELFF.

This clonotype was seen only once. As DNA, the CDR3 is TGTGCCAGCAGCGCCGGGTCCCAAAGCTCCTACGAGCAGTACTTC. This encodes CASSAGSQSSYEQYF. The genes are TRBV9 and TRBJ2-7; no firm D call. Germline-derived CDR1 and CDR2 are SGDLS and YYNGEE. This CDR3 spans 15 amino acids. V lost 3 bases to trimming and J lost 0 bases, with 13 bases between them.

This clonotype was detected many times. The chain uses TRBV28 and TRBJ2-7, with D uncertain. CDR1 MDHEN and CDR2 SYDVKM come from the germline V gene. The CDR3 is 14 amino acids. Trimming cost V 3 bases and J 1 base, with 10 bases left between them. The CDR3, as DNA: TGTGCCAGCAGTTTCAACGGTGATTCCTACGAGCAGTACTTC. Protein sequence: CASSFNGDSYEQYF.

V usage is TRBV29-1 and J usage is TRBJ1-3, with D unresolved. This CDR3 comprises 13 residues. With 4 bases removed from V and 2 bases from J, the gap between germline ends came to 9 bases. Germline V gives CDR1 SQVTM, CDR2 ANQGSEA. The chain's CDR3 is CSVGLPPGNTIYF. The CDR3 DNA is TGCAGCGTTGGCCTCCCCCCTGGAAACACCATATATTTT. Full variable domain (rest looked up from reference TRBV29-1 and TRBJ1-3): SAVISQKPSRDICQRGTSLTIQCQVDSQVTMMFWYRQQPGQSLTLIATANQGSEATYESGFVIDKFPISRPNLTFSTLTVSNMSPEDSSIYLCSVGLPPGNTIYFGEGSWLTVV.

This clonotype was seen ten or more times. The chain links TRBV19 to TRBJ2-7, with D possibly matching TRBD2 (5 bases). From germline, CDR1 is LNHDA and CDR2 SQIVND (reference sequence). Trimming removed 3 bases from V and 2 bases from J, with 14 bases in between. The CDR3 consists of 15 residues. Here the CDR3 DNA reads TGTGCCAGTAGTATGGAAGTAGCGAGGACCTACGAGCAGTACTTC. Amino acids: CASSMEVARTYEQYF.

This clonotype was found many times. This chain links TRBV6-1 with TRBJ1-5; tentative D call: TRBD1 (6 bases). Per germline, CDR1 MNHNS and CDR2 SASEGT. Trimming shortened V by 6 bases and J by 1 base, and 7 bases separated the two germline ends. The CDR3 loop spans 13 amino acids. CDR3 sequence: CASSRGSNQPQHF. CDR3 nucleotide sequence: TGTGCCAGCAGCAGGGGAAGCAATCAGCCCCAGCATTTT.

The V call is TRBV19, the J call TRBJ2-7; a weak D match, TRBD2 (6 bases). The V gene lost 6 bases and the J gene lost 6 bases, with 15 bases spanning the gap. Germline V gene data show CDR1 as LNHDA and CDR2 as SQIVND (reference sequence). This CDR3 has 13 residues. Here the CDR3 reads CASSTPLASEQYF. The CDR3 DNA follows: TGTGCCAGTAGCACACCGCTAGCGTCCGAGCAGTACTTC.

J is TRBJ1-1 and V is TRBV3-1, with D uncertain. The V end lost 5 bases, the J end lost 5 bases, and 12 bases lay between the germline ends. This CDR3 is built from 13 residues. Germline values: CDR1 LGHDT, CDR2 YNNKEL (reference sequence). The CDR3 region is CASSFSGITEAFF. CDR3 sequence (DNA): TGTGCCAGCAGCTTTTCCGGGATAACTGAAGCTTTCTTT.

The chain links TRBV5-6 to TRBJ2-5, with 8 bases that match TRBD2. The CDR3 extends over 14 amino acids. The germline gives CDR1 SGHDT, CDR2 YYEEEE. V lost 5 bases to trimming and J lost 5 bases; unmatched junction nucleotides: 8. The CDR3 DNA reads TGTGCCAGCAGAAGTACCGGGACTAGGGAGACCCAGTACTTC. This encodes CASRSTGTRETQYF.

This clonotype has just a few counts. V usage is TRBV5-1 and J usage is TRBJ2-7, with D possibly TRBD2 on 5 matching bases. Trimming took off 5 bases at V and 7 bases at J, with 13 bases between the two ends. The CDR3 has 12 amino acids. From germline, CDR1 is SGHRS and CDR2 YFSETQ. CDR3 nucleotides: TGCGCCAGCAGAGGACGGCCGGGGGAGCAGTACTTC. It is translated as CASRGRPGEQYF.

The DNA for the CDR3 is TGCGCCAGCAGCCCCGGCGCACCGAACACTGAAGCTTTCTTT. Residues: CASSPGAPNTEAFF. V and J are TRBV5-1 and TRBJ1-1; D remains unclear. The germline V and J ends were trimmed by 4 bases and 1 base, with 11 bases remaining between them. CDR3 size: 14 residues. CDR1 is SGHRS, CDR2 YFSETQ, per germline.

V is TRBV7-9 and J is TRBJ2-4; D uncertain. Germline CDR1 is SEHNR and CDR2 is FQNEAQ (reference sequence). Between the trimmed V and J ends, which lost 5 bases and 2 bases, there was a span of 10 bases. The CDR3 spans 14 residues. Here the CDR3 DNA reads TGTGCCAGCAGCGAGGCGGCAACCAAAAACATTCAGTACTTC. Its translation: CASSEAATKNIQYF.

This clonotype came up many times. V and J are TRBV2 and TRBJ2-5, with D perhaps matching TRBD1 (6 bases). This CDR3 is built from 15 residues. V dropped 5 bases and J dropped 5 bases, with 18 bases sitting between them. Germline V gene lookup returns CDR1 SNHLY and CDR2 FYNNEI. The CDR3 loop reads CASSPRDTRRETQYF. The CDR3 bases are TGTGCCAGCAGTCCCCGGGACACTCGGCGGGAGACCCAGTACTTC.

This clonotype has at least ten counts. This rearrangement joins TRBV12-3 or TRBV12-4 to TRBJ1-3, with 7 bases matching TRBD1. The CDR3 loop spans 15 amino acids. Trimming took 5 bases from V and 0 from J; bases not matched to a gene: 4. The CDR3 nucleotides are TGTGCCAGCAGTCCTGGGACAGTCTCTGGAAACACCATATATTTT. It is translated as CASSPGTVSGNTIYF.

This clonotype was recorded many times. The chain carries TRBV6-5 and TRBJ1-1; D is possibly TRBD1 (5 bases). The CDR3 runs to 15 residues. With 3 bases removed from V and 0 bases from J, the gap between germline ends came to 11 bases. Per germline, CDR1 MNHEY and CDR2 SVGAGI. The CDR3 loop reads CASSYGYRMNTEAFF. CDR3 DNA sequence: TGTGCCAGCAGTTATGGCTACAGGATGAACACTGAAGCTTTCTTT.

This clonotype was counted between two and nine times. This rearrangement joins TRBV6-2 or TRBV6-3 to TRBJ2-3, with a weak D call TRBD2 (6 bases). Germline V gene data show CDR1 as MNHEY and CDR2 as SVGEGT. The CDR3 has 18 amino acids. V was trimmed by 5 bases and J by 0 bases, leaving 21 bases between them. For the CDR3, the DNA is TGTGCCAGCAGTACAGTGACCCCGGGACTCCAGAGCACAGATACGCAGTATTTT. Its protein product is CASSTVTPGLQSTDTQYF.

This clonotype has just a few counts. The chain carries TRBV5-1 and TRBJ2-2, with 7 bases that match TRBD1. The CDR3 sequence is 13 residues long. Unmatched junction bases numbered 3, after V lost 8 bases and J lost 2 bases. Germline CDR1 is SGHRS and CDR2 is YFSETQ. Written as DNA, the CDR3 is TGCGCCAGTTGGGACAGAAACACCGGGGAGCTGTTTTTT. Translation gives CASWDRNTGELFF.

A few counts support this clonotype. The chain employs TRBV30 and TRBJ1-6; 7 bases match TRBD1. CDR1 and CDR2 (germline): GTSNPN, SVGIG (reference sequence). This CDR3 has 16 amino acids. V shed 2 bases and J 5 bases; nucleotides not matched to a gene: 9. CDR3 region: CAWSSPRGSDNSPLHF. For the CDR3, the DNA is TGTGCCTGGAGTTCACCCAGGGGGTCGGATAATTCACCCCTCCACTTT. Variable domain in full (rest from reference TRBV30 and TRBJ1-6): SQTIHQWPATLVQPVGSPLSLECTVEGTSNPNLYWYRQAAGRGLQLLFYSVGIGQISSEVPQNLSASRPQDRQFILSSKKLLLSDSGFYLCAWSSPRGSDNSPLHFGNGTRLTVT.

The CDR3 DNA is TGTGCCAGCAGCTTGGCCCCGGCAGGCCCAGCGGAACTGTTTTTT. Protein: CASSLAPAGPAELFF. V gene TRBV5-6 combines with J gene TRBJ1-4, with D hard to call. CDR1 and CDR2 (germline): SGHDT, YYEEEE. The CDR3 has 15 amino acids. V dropped 0 bases and J dropped 12 bases, with 18 bases sitting between them.

The V gene is TRBV5-1, the J gene TRBJ2-5; D is uncertain. The length of the CDR3 is 16 residues. The germline V gene has CDR1 SGHRS and CDR2 YFSETQ. V lost 0 bases, J lost 5 bases, and 17 bases lay in between. The CDR3 DNA sequence: TGCGCCAGCAGCTTGGGCGACTCCCTGGGCTGGGAGACCCAGTACTTC. Translated: CASSLGDSLGWETQYF.

This chain connects TRBV20-1 to TRBJ2-5; D tentatively fits TRBD1 or TRBD2 (5 bases each). The end of the DNA is better explained by TRBJ2-1, so the J call may be wrong. CDR1 DFQATT and CDR2 SNEGSKA come from the germline V gene (reference sequence). The CDR3 extends over 14 amino acids. CDR3 amino acids: CSARDMGDYNEQFF. The CDR3 nucleotides read TGCAGTGCTAGAGATATGGGGGATTACAATGAGCAGTTCTTC.

Regarding this clonotype: A much larger clone is a single base away; this may be a read error. The genes are TRBV6-5 and TRBJ2-5, with 8 bases lining up with TRBD1. The germline CDR1 and CDR2 sequences are MNHEY and SVGAGI. The CDR3 is 16 amino acids. This chain's CDR3 is CASSYSTGEIQEAQYF. The CDR3 nucleotides are TGTGCCAGCAGTTACTCGACAGGGGAGATCCAAGAGGCCCAGTACTTC.